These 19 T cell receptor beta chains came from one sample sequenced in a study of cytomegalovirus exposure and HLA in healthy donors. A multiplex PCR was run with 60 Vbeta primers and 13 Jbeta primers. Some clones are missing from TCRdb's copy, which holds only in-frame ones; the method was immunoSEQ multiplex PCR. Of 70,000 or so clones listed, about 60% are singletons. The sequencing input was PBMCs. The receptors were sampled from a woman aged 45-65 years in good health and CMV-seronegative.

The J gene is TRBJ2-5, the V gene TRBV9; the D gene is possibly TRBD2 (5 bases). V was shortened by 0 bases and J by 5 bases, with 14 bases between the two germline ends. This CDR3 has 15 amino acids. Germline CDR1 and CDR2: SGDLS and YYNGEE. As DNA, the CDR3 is TGTGCCAGCAGCGTAGACGCCTCTGGGGAGGAGACCCAGTACTTC. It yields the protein CASSVDASGEETQYF.

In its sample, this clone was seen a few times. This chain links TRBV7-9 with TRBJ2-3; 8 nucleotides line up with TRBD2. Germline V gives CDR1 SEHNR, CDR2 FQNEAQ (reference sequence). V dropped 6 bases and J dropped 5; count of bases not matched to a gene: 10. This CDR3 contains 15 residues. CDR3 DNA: TGTGCCAGCAGTCGTTCGGGGGGGATGGGAGATACGCAGTATTTT. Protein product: CASSRSGGMGDTQYF.

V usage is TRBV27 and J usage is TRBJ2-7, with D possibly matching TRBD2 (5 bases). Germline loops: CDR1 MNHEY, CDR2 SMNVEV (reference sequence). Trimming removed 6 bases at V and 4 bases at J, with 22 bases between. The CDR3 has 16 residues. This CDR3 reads CASRPTIAAGVYEQYF. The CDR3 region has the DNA TGTGCCAGCAGGCCCACGATTGCGGCCGGGGTTTACGAGCAGTACTTC.

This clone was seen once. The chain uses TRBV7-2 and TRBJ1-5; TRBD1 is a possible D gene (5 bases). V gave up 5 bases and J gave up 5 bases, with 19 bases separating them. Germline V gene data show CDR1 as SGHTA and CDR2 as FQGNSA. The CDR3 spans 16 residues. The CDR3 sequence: CASSRNGGTRDQPQHF. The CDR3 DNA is TGTGCCAGCAGCCGTAACGGGGGGACCCGGGATCAGCCCCAGCATTTT.

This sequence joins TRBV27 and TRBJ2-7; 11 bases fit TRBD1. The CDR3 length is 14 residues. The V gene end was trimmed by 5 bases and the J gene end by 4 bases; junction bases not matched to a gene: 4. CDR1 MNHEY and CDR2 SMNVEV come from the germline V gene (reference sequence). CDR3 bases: TGTGCCAGCAGTCGGACAGGGGGCGATTACGAGCAGTACTTC. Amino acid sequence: CASSRTGGDYEQYF.

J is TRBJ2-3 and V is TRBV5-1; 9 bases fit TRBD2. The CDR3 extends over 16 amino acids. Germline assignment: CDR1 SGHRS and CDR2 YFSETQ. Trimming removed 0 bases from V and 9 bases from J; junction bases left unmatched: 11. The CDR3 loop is CASSLAGMVAGETQYF. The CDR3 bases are TGCGCCAGCAGCTTGGCCGGGATGGTAGCGGGAGAGACGCAGTATTTT.

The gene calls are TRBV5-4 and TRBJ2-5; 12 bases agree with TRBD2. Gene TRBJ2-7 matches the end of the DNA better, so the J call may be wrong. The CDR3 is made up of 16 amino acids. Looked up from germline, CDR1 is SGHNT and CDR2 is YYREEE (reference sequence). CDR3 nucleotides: TGTGCCAGCAGCCCGGGACTAGCGGGCCGAACCTACGAGCAGTACTTC. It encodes CASSPGLAGRTYEQYF.

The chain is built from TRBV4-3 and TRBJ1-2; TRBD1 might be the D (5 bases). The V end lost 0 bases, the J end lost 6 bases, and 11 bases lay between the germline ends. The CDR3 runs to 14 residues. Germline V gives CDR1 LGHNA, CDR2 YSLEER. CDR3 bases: TGCGCCAGCAGCCAAGATCTATCCAGGGATGGCTACACCTTC. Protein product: CASSQDLSRDGYTF.

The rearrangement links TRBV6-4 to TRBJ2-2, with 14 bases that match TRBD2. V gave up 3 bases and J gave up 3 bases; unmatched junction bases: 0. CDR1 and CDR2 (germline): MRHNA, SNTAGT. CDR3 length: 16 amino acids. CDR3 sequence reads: CASSEGLAGDTGELFF. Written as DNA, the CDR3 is TGTGCCAGCAGTGAGGGACTAGCGGGAGACACCGGGGAGCTGTTTTTT.

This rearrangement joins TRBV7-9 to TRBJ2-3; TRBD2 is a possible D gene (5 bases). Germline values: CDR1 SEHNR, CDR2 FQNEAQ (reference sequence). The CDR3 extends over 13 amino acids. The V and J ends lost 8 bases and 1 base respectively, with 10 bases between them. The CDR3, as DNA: TGTGCCAGCGGAGCCGGGGGCACAGATACGCAGTATTTT. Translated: CASGAGGTDTQYF.

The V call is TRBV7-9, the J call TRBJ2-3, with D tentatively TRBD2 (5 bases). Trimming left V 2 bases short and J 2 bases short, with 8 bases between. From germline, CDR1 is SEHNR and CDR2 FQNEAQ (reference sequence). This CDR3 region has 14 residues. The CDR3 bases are TGTGCCAGCAGCTTACGAGGGTCCACAGATACGCAGTATTTT. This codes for CASSLRGSTDTQYF.

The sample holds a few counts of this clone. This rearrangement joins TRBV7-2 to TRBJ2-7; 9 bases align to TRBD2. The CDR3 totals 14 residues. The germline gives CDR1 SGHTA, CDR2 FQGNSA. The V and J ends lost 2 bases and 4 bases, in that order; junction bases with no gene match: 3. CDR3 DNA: TGTGCCAGCAGCTTATCTGCGGGAGGGTACGAGCAGTACTTC. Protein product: CASSLSAGGYEQYF.

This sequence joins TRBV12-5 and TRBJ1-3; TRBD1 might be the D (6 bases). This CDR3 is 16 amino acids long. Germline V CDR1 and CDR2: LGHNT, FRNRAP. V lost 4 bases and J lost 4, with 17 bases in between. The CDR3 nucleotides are TGTGCTAGTGGTTCCCGTGGGGGCCCTGGAGGAAACACCATATATTTT. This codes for CASGSRGGPGGNTIYF. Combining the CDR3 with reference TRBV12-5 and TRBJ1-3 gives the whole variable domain DARVTQTPRHKVTEMGQEVTMRCQPILGHNTVFWYRQTMMQGLELLAYFRNRAPLDDSGMPKDRFSAEMPDATLATLKIQPSEPRDSAVYFCASGSRGGPGGNTIYFGEGSWLTVV.

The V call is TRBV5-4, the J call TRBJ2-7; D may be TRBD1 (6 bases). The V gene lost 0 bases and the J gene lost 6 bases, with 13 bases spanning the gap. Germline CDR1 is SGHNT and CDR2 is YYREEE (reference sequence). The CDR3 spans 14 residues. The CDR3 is CASSLEQGAGEQYF. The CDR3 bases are TGTGCCAGCAGCTTGGAACAGGGTGCGGGCGAGCAGTACTTC.

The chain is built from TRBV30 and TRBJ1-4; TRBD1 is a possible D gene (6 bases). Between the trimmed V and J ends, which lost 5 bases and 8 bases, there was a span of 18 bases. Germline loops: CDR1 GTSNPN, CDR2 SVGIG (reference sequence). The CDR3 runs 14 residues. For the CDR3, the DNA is TGTGCCTGGGGCCCGGGACATGAGGGAGAAAAACTGTTTTTT. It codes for CAWGPGHEGEKLFF.

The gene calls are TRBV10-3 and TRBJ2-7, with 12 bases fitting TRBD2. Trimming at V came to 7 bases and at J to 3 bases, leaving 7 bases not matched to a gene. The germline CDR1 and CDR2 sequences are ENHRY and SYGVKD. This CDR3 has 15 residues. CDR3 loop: CAITGRTSGDYEQYF. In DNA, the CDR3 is TGTGCCATCACCGGCCGGACTAGCGGGGACTACGAGCAGTACTTC.

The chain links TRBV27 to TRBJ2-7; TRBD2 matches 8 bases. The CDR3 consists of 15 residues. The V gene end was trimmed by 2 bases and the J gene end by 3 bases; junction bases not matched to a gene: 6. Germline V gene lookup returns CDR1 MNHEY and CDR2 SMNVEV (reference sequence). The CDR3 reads CASSLDPGGRYEQYF. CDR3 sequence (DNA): TGTGCCAGCAGTTTAGATCCGGGAGGGCGCTACGAGCAGTACTTC.

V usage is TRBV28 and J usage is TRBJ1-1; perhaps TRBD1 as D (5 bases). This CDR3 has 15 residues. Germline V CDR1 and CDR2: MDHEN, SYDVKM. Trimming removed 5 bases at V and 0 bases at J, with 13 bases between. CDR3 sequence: CASSIDSSLNTEAFF. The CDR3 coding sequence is TGTGCCAGCAGTATAGACAGTTCCCTGAACACTGAAGCTTTCTTT.

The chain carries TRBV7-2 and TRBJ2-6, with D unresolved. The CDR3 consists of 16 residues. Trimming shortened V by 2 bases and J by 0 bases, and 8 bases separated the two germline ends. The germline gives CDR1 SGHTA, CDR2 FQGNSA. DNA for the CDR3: TGTGCCAGCAGCTTAATGCGGCTCTCTGGGGCCAACGTCCTGACTTTC. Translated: CASSLMRLSGANVLTF.